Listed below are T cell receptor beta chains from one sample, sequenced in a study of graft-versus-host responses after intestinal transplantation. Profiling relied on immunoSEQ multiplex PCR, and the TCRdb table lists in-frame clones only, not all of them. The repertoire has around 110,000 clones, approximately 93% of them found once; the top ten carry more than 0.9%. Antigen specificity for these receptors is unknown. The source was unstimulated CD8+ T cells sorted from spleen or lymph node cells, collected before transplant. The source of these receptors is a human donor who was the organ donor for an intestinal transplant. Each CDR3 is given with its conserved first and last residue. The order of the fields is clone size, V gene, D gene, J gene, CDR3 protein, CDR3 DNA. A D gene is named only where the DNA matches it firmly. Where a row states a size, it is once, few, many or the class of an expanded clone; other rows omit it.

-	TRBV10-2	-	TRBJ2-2	CASSFQNLGGELFF	TGCGCCAGCAGTTTTCAAAACCTCGGCGGGGAGCTGTTTTTT
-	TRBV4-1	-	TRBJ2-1	CASSQEPYNEQFF	TGCGCCAGCAGCCAAGAACCCTACAATGAGCAGTTCTTC
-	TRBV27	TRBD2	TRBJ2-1	CASSPTSEYNEQFF	TGTGCCAGCAGTCCTACTAGCGAGTACAATGAGCAGTTCTTC
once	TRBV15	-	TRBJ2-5	CATSPTRLGTQYF	TGTGCCACCAGCCCCACGAGGCTTGGGACCCAGTACTTC
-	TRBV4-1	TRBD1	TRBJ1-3	CASSQGTGSGNTIYF	TGCGCCAGCAGCCAAGGGACAGGGTCTGGAAACACCATATATTTT
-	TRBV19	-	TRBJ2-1	CASSIGNNEQFF	TGTGCCAGTAGTATCGGCAACAATGAGCAGTTCTTC
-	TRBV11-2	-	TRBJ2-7	CASRLTNWGRNEQYF	TGTGCCAGCAGACTAACGAACTGGGGGCGGAACGAGCAGTACTTC
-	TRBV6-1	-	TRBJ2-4	CASSDIIVAKNIQYF	TGTGCCAGCAGTGATATCATAGTAGCCAAAAACATTCAGTACTTC
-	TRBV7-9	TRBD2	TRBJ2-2	CASSGWDYNTGELFF	TGTGCCAGCAGCGGCTGGGACTACAACACCGGGGAGCTGTTTTTT
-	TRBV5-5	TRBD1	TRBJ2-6	CASSLRGQAFEANVLTF	TGTGCCAGCAGCTTGAGGGGACAGGCCTTCGAGGCCAACGTCCTGACTTTC
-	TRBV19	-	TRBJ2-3	CASSIGGVSTDTQYF	TGTGCCAGTAGTATTGGAGGAGTTAGCACAGATACGCAGTATTTT
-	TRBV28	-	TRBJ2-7	CASSSHNRVTGGEQYF	TGTGCCAGCAGTTCGCACAACAGGGTCACTGGGGGGGAGCAGTACTTC
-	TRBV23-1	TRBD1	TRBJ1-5	CASSNRQGGWQPQHF	TGCGCCAGCAGCAATCGACAGGGGGGATGGCAGCCCCAGCATTTT
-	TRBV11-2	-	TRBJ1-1	CASSPRMNTEAFF	TGTGCCAGCAGCCCTCGGATGAACACTGAAGCTTTCTTT
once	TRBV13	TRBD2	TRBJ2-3	CASSLDSGRADTQYF	TGTGCCAGCAGCTTAGATAGCGGGAGGGCAGATACGCAGTATTTT
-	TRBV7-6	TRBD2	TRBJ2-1	CASSLGRGDHEQFF	TGTGCCAGCAGCTTAGGCCGGGGGGATCATGAGCAGTTCTTC
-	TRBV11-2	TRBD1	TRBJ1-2	CASSLKGQGRDGYTF	TGTGCCAGCAGCTTAAAGGGACAGGGAAGAGATGGCTACACCTTC
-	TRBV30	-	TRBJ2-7	CAWSASSYEQYF	TGTGCCTGGAGTGCCAGCTCCTACGAGCAGTACTTC
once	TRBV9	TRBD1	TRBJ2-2	CASSVEGQGSTGELFF	TGTGCCAGCAGCGTAGAGGGACAGGGAAGCACCGGGGAGCTGTTTTTT
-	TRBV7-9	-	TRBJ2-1	CASSLGLNEQFF	TGTGCCAGCAGCTTAGGACTTAATGAGCAGTTCTTC
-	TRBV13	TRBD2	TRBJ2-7	CASSSTSDSYEQYF	TGTGCCAGCAGCTCCACTAGCGACTCCTACGAGCAGTACTTC
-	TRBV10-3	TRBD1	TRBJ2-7	CAIKKGQESSYEQYF	TGTGCCATCAAAAAGGGACAGGAGAGCTCCTACGAGCAGTACTTC
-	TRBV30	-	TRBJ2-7	CAWSQRASGPYEQYF	TGTGCCTGGAGTCAAAGGGCCAGCGGTCCCTACGAGCAGTACTTC
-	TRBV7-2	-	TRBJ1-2	CASSLGGRDYGYTF	TGTGCCAGCAGCTTGGGGGGGCGCGACTATGGCTACACCTTC
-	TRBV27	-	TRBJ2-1	CASSPPGEVYNEQFF	TGTGCCAGCAGTCCCCCAGGGGAAGTCTACAATGAGCAGTTCTTC
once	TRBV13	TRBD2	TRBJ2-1	CASSRLGEREGYNEQFF	TGTGCCAGCAGCCGTCTAGGGGAGCGGGAGGGATACAATGAGCAGTTCTTC
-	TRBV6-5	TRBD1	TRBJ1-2	CASNDPGTGEGYTF	TGTGCCAGCAATGACCCCGGGACAGGGGAAGGCTACACCTTC
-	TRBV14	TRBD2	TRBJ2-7	CASSRAGFYEQYF	TGTGCCAGCAGCCGAGCGGGATTCTACGAGCAGTACTTC
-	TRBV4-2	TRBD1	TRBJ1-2	CASSQDYQGAGGYTF	TGTGCCAGCAGCCAAGATTACCAGGGGGCGGGTGGCTACACCTTC
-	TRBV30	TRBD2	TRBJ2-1	CAWRIAGDYNEQFF	TGTGCCTGGAGAATAGCGGGCGATTACAATGAGCAGTTCTTC
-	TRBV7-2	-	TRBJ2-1	CASSLGDRASSGSHNEQFF	TGTGCCAGCAGCTTAGGGGACAGGGCCTCTAGCGGGAGTCACAATGAGCAGTTCTTC